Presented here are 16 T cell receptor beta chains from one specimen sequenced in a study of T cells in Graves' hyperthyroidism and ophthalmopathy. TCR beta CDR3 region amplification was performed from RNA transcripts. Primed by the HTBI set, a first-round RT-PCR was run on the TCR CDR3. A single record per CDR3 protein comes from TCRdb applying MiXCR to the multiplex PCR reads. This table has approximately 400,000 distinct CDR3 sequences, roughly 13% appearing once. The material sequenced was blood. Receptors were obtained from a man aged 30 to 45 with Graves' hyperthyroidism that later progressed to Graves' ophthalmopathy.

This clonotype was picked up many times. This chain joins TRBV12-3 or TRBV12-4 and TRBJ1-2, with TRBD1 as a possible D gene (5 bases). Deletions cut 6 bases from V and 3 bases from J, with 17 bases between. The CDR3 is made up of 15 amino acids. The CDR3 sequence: CASSPSGGDYYGYTF. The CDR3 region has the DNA TGTGCCAGCAGCCCGTCGGGGGGAGACTACTATGGCTACACCTTC.

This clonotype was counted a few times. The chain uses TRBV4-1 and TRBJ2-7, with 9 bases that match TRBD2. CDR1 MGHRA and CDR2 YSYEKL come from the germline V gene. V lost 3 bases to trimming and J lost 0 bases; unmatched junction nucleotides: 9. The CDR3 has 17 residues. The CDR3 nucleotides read TGCGCCAGCAGCCAGTCCTCGCTAGCGGGGTCCTCCTACGAGCAGTACTTC. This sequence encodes CASSQSSLAGSSYEQYF.

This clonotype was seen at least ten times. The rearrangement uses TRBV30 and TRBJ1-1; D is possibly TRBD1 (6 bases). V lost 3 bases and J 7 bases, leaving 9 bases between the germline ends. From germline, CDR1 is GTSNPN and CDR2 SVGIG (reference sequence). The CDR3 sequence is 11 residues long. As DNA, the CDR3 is TGTGCCTGGAGATGGGGGCTTGAAGCTTTCTTT. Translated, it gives CAWRWGLEAFF.

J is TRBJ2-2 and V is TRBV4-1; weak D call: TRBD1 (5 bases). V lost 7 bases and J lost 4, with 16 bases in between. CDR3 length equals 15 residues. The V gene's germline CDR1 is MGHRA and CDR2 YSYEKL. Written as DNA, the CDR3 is TGCGCCAGCAATCCCGCAGGGTCGAGCACCGGGGAGCTGTTTTTT. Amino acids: CASNPAGSSTGELFF.

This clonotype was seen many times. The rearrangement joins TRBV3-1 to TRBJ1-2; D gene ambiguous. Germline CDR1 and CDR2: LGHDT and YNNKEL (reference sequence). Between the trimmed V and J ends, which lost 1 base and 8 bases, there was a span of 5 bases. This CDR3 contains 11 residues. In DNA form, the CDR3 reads TGTGCCAGCAGCCAAGGAGGCGGCTACACCTTC. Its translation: CASSQGGGYTF.

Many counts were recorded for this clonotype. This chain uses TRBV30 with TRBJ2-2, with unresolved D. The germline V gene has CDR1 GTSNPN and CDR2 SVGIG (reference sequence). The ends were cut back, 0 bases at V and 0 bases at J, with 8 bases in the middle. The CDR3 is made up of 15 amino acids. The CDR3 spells CAWSVPLTNTGELFF. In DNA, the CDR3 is TGTGCCTGGAGTGTACCACTCACGAACACCGGGGAGCTGTTTTTT.

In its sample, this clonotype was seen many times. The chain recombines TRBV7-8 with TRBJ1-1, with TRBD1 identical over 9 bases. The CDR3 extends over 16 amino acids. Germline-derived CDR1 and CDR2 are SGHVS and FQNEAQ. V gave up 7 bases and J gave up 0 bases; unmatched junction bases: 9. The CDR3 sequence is CASTRDRDFMNTEAFF. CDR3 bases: TGTGCCAGCACCCGGGACAGGGACTTTATGAACACTGAAGCTTTCTTT.

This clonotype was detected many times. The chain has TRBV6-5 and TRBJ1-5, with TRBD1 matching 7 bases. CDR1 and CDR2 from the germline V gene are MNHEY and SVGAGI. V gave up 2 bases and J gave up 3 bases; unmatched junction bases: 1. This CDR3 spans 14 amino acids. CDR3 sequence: CASSYRGLNQPQHF. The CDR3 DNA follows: TGTGCCAGCAGTTACAGGGGGCTCAATCAGCCCCAGCATTTT.

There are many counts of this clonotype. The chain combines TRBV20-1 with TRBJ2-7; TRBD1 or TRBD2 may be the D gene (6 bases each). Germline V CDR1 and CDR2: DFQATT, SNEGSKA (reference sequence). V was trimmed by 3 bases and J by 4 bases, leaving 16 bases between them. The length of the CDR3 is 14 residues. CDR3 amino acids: CSARGPGALYEQYF. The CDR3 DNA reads TGCAGTGCTAGGGGTCCGGGGGCCCTTTACGAGCAGTACTTC.

The CDR3, as DNA: TGTGCCAGCAGTTATACCTTCTCAGGGAACACTGAAGCTTTCTTT. Protein product: CASSYTFSGNTEAFF. The V and J genes are TRBV6-5 and TRBJ1-1, with no clear D. The CDR3 length is 15 residues. The germline gives CDR1 MNHEY, CDR2 SVGAGI. The V gene lost 3 bases and the J gene lost 1 base, with 12 bases spanning the gap.

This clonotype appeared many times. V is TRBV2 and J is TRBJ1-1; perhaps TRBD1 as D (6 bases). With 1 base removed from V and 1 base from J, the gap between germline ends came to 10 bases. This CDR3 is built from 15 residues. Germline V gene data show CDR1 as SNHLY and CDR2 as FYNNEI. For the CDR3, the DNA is TGTGCCAGCAGTGAAGGGGCGGGGGCGAACACTGAAGCTTTCTTT. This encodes CASSEGAGANTEAFF.

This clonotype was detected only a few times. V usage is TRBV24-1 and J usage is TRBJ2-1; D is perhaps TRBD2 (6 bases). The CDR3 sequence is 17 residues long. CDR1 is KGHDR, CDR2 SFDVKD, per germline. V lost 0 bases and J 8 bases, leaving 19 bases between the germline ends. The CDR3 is CATSDLPGTHEYYEQFF. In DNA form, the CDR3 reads TGTGCCACCAGTGATTTGCCCGGGACTCACGAGTACTATGAGCAGTTCTTC.

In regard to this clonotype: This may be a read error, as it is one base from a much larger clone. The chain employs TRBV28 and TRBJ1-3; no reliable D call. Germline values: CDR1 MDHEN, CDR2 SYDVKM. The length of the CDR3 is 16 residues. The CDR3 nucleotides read TGTGCCAGCAGTTTCAGAGGGATACTCTCTGGAAACACCTTATATTTT. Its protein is CASSFRGILSGNTLYF.

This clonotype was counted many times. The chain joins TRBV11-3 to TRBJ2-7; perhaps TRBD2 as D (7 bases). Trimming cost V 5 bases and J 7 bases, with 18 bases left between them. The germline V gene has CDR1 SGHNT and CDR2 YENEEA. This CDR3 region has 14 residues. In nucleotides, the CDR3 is TGTGCCAGCAGCCGTCGAGGGGGGGCGGGGGAGCAGTACTTC. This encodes CASSRRGGAGEQYF.

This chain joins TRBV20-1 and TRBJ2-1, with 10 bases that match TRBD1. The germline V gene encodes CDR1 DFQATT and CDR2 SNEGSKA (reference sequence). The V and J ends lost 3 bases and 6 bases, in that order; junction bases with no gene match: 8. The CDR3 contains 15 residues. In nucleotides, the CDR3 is TGCAGTGCTAGGATGGACAGGGGGGTAATCAATGAGCAGTTCTTC. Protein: CSARMDRGVINEQFF.

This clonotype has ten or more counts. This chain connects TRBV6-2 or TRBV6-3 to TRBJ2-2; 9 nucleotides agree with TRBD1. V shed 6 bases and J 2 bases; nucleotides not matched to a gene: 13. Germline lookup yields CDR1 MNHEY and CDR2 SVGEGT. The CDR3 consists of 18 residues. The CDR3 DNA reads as TGTGCCAGCAGACTCGCTCTGCCGGGACAGGGCAACACCGGGGAGCTGTTTTTT. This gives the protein CASRLALPGQGNTGELFF.